This T cell receptor (beta chain) was identified during a study of T-cell memory formation after mild COVID-19. Germline CDR1 SGHRS, CDR2 YFSETQ. This CDR3 spans 13 amino acids. Trimming stripped 4 bases from V and 8 bases from J, with 15 bases between. Via MiXCR, TCRdb re-called the 5' RACE reads, giving one row per CDR3 protein. Of 200,000 to 250,000 distinct CDR3 sequences listed, 15% are singletons. This clonotype has more than one count but fewer than ten. Sequenced: PBMCs or a T cell subset sorted from them (not recorded which). The source is an adult woman who had mild COVID-19 (a few samples of this study predate the infection). Cell type and time point are not known. The chain employs TRBV5-1 and TRBJ1-2, with a possible D match to TRBD1 (5 bases). CDR3 residues: CASSPRGGDGYTF. The CDR3 bases are TGCGCCAGCAGCCCGCGGGGAGGGGACGGCTACACCTTC.